The entry below describes one T cell receptor (beta chain). This CDR3 comprises 15 residues. With 3 bases clipped from V and 0 bases from J, the junction kept 4 bases outside the gene matches. From germline, CDR1 is GTSNPN and CDR2 SVGIG (reference sequence). The data originate from a study of response to subunit inactivated influenza vaccine. TCRdb processed the RT-PCR reads anew with MiXCR; each CDR3 protein has one entry. The profile covers 500,000 to 700,000 distinct CDR3 sequences, with less than 25% appearing a single time and around 2.8% taken by the ten largest. The same sample was also used in a study of T cells expressing NK-cell markers. That paper notes: Production of TCR beta cDNA relied on 5'RACE template switching with UMIs. Seropositivity for HCMV was found in seven of the eight sequenced donors, with one seronegative. In six donors, dominant NKG2C+ clonotypes were about 1.0-7.0% of CD8+ T cells. The study found these clonotypes also leading the CD3+CD56-NKG2C+ fraction in several donors. The study left the HCMV specificity of expanded NKG2C+ T cell clones unresolved.

The source material was CD4+ T cells sorted from PBMCs, sampled approximately 12 days after vaccination. V and J are TRBV30 and TRBJ2-1, with TRBD2 matching over 8 bases. The source of this sequence is a man aged 45-60 years who received an inactivated influenza vaccine. CDR3: CAWRESGSSYNEQFF. The CDR3 region has the DNA TGTGCCTGGAGGGAGAGCGGGAGCTCCTACAATGAGCAGTTCTTC.